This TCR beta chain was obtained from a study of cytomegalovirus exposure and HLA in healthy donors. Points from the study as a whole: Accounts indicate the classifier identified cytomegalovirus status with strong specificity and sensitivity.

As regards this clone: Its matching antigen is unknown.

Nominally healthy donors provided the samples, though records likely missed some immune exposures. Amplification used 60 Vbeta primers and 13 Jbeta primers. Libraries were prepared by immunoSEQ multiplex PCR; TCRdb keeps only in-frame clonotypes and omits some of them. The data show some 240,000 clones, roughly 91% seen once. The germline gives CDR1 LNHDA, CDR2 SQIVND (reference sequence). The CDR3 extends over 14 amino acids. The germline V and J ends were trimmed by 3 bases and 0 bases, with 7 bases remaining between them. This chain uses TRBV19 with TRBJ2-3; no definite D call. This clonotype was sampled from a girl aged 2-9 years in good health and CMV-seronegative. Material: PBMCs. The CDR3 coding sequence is TGTGCCAGTAGTATTCAAACTAGCACAGATACGCAGTATTTT. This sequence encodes CASSIQTSTDTQYF.